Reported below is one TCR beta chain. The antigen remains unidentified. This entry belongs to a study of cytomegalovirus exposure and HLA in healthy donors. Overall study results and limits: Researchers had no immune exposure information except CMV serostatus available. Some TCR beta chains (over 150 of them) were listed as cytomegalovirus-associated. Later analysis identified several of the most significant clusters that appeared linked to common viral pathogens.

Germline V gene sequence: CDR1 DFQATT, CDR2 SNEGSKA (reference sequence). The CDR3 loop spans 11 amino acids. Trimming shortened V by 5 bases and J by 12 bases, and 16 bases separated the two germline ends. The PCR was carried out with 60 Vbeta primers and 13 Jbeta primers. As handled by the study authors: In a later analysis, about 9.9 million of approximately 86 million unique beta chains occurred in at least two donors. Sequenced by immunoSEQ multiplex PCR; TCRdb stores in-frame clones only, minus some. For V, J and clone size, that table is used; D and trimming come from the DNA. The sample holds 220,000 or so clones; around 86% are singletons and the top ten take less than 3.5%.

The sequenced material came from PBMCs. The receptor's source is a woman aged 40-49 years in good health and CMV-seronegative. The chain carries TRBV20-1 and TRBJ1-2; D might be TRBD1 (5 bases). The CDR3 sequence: CSAYNLRGDTF. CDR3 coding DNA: TGCAGTGCTTATAATTTAAGGGGTGACACCTTC.